The next 11 T cell receptor beta chains were all read from a single sample in a study of T-cell reconstitution after alpha-beta-depleted transplantation in children. As it was prepared, the TCRbeta library received unique molecular identifiers. TCRdb ran MiXCR on the PCR reads and lists one entry per CDR3 protein. The sample has 280,000 or so distinct CDR3 sequences, around 10% seen once. This material consisted of peripheral blood, taken 180 days after TCRalphabeta/CD19-depleted stem cell transplant. Receptors originate from a male patient under 10 years old who had a stem cell transplant for chronic granulomatous disease, so the T cells may come from the graft donor.

This clonotype was detected many times. The V gene is TRBV29-1, the J gene TRBJ2-5; 7 bases are a match to TRBD2. CDR3 size: 19 residues. Germline V lookup: CDR1 SQVTM, CDR2 ANQGSEA. V lost 6 bases and J lost 7; bases outside the gene matches: 29. CDR3 residues: CSVNYNNLFLREPVGTQYF. The CDR3 coding sequence is TGCAGCGTCAATTACAACAACCTATTTTTGCGGGAGCCTGTTGGGACCCAGTACTTC.

This clonotype occurred many times. The chain uses TRBV11-2 and TRBJ1-1; D not resolved. Trimming cost V 5 bases and J 2 bases, with 9 bases left between them. Germline V gene sequence: CDR1 SGHAT, CDR2 FQNNGV. CDR3 length: 13 amino acids. As DNA, the CDR3 is TGTGCCAGCAGCCCCCAGTTTAACACTGAAGCTTTCTTT. Translated: CASSPQFNTEAFF.

This clonotype was detected ten times or more. The chain carries TRBV20-1 and TRBJ2-7; D remains unclear. V was pared by 2 bases and J by 1 base, with 12 bases between. The CDR3 spans 14 residues. The germline V gene has CDR1 DFQATT and CDR2 SNEGSKA (reference sequence). The CDR3 bases are TGCAGTGCTAGAATTGCAGGCTCTTCCTACGAGCAGTACTTC. This encodes CSARIAGSSYEQYF.

The table lists this clonotype with many counts. The chain joins TRBV28 to TRBJ2-3; D assignment may be TRBD1 or TRBD2 (5 bases each). Germline V lookup: CDR1 MDHEN, CDR2 SYDVKM. The CDR3 spans 13 residues. The CDR3 reads CAYPGPTADTQYF. In nucleotides, the CDR3 is TGTGCTTACCCGGGACCGACAGCAGATACGCAGTATTTT. The full variable domain, its missing parts supplied by reference TRBV28 and TRBJ2-3, is DVKVTQSSRYLVKRTGEKVFLECVQDMDHENMFWYRQDPGLGLRLIYFSYDVKMKEKGDIPEGYSVSREKKERFSLILESASTNQTSMYLCAYPGPTADTQYFGPGTRLTVL.

This clonotype came up a few times. The junction does not match germline at one end; this may be a read error. The chain recombines TRBV30 with TRBJ2-3; D gene ambiguous. CDR1 is GTSNPN and CDR2 is SVGIG in the germline V gene (reference sequence). This CDR3 has 13 residues. Here the CDR3 reads CAWSVGRADTQCF. Written as DNA, the CDR3 is TGTGCCTGGAGTGTGGGTCGAGCAGATACGCAGTGTTTT. The full variable domain, completed using reference TRBV30 and TRBJ2-3, is SQTIHQWPATLVQPVGSPLSLECTVEGTSNPNLYWYRQAAGRGLQLLFYSVGIGQISSEVPQNLSASRPQDRQFILSSKKLLLSDSGFYLCAWSVGRADTQCFGPGTRLTVL.

This clonotype was found many times. The chain is built from TRBV5-5 and TRBJ1-4; the D gene is possibly TRBD1 (5 bases). Looked up from germline, CDR1 is SGHKS and CDR2 is YYEKEE (reference sequence). V was trimmed by 0 bases and J by 5 bases, leaving 14 bases between them. CDR3 length equals 16 residues. CDR3 DNA: TGTGCCAGCAGCTTGGAAGTGGGGACTCGAAATGAAAAACTGTTTTTT. It is translated as CASSLEVGTRNEKLFF.

In its sample, this clonotype was seen many times. The rearrangement joins TRBV29-1 to TRBJ2-3; TRBD2 matches at 13 bases. This CDR3 is 15 amino acids long. The J segment lost 4 bases and the V segment lost 3 bases, leaving 4 bases of the junction unmatched. Per the germline V gene, CDR1 is SQVTM and CDR2 is ANQGSEA. The CDR3: CSVDGTSGDPDTQYF. The CDR3 nucleotides are TGCAGCGTTGATGGGACTAGCGGGGATCCAGATACGCAGTATTTT.

This clonotype was seen at least ten times. V and J are TRBV7-8 and TRBJ1-5; TRBD1 is a possible D gene (6 bases). Trimming removed 5 bases from V and 5 bases from J, with 10 bases in between. This CDR3 is built from 13 residues. Germline lookup yields CDR1 SGHVS and CDR2 FQNEAQ. CDR3 protein: CASSGRGDQPQHF. The CDR3, as DNA: TGTGCCAGCAGCGGGAGGGGGGATCAGCCCCAGCATTTT.

V is TRBV12-3 or TRBV12-4 and J is TRBJ2-6, with D possibly matching TRBD1 (6 bases). The CDR3 is 16 amino acids. V gave up 4 bases and J gave up 0 bases, with 10 bases separating them. The CDR3 region is CASSSGAGSGANVLTF. The CDR3 bases are TGTGCCAGCAGTTCAGGGGCTGGCTCTGGGGCCAACGTCCTGACTTTC.

This clonotype has more than one count but fewer than ten. V usage is TRBV20-1 and J usage is TRBJ2-7, with 9 bases aligning to TRBD1. The CDR3 has 12 amino acids. Looked up from germline, CDR1 is DFQATT and CDR2 is SNEGSKA (reference sequence). The V and J ends lost 6 bases and 8 bases, in that order; junction bases with no gene match: 8. CDR3 protein: CSATGTGFQQYF. CDR3 in DNA: TGCAGTGCAACCGGGACAGGGTTTCAGCAGTACTTC.

V gene TRBV7-3 combines with J gene TRBJ1-1; 8 bases agree with TRBD1. The CDR3 spans 13 residues. The V and J ends lost 3 bases and 4 bases, in that order; junction bases with no gene match: 1. Germline CDR1 is SGHTA and CDR2 is FQGTGA. The CDR3: CASSFTGGTEAFF. The DNA for the CDR3 is TGTGCCAGCAGCTTCACAGGGGGCACTGAAGCTTTCTTT.